This T cell receptor beta chain was captured by sequencing in a study of shared clonotypes between healthy human individuals. Study context: Per donor, three plates held CD4 naive cells, three held CD4 memory, two held CD8 naive and one held CD8 memory.

The CDR3 has 16 residues. From CD4+ cells came CD45RA+ naive and CD45RA-negative memory subsets. Genomic DNA of every subset was divided equally among multiple immunoSEQ plates. In the study's own analysis: From ImmunoSEQ came sequences covering only the junction and carrying no quality scores, so filtering differed. Generated by immunoSEQ multiplex PCR, the TCRdb table keeps only in-frame clones and is missing some. V and J calls and clone size come straight from that table; D and trimming were deduced from the DNA. In the table there are 2 million to 2.5 million clones, less than 95% of which are singletons.

The sample consisted of naive CD4+ T cells from PBMCs. The subset: CD45RA+ positively selected. The gene calls are TRBV21-1 and TRBJ2-5. TRBV21-1 constitutes a pseudogene. This clonotype was sampled from a young man in good health. Some clones in this sample may be carry-over from other donors' samples. CDR3 residues: CASSKTDGPTLGTQYF. In DNA, the CDR3 is TGTGCCAGCAGCAAAACCGACGGGCCCACGCTAGGGACCCAGTACTTC.